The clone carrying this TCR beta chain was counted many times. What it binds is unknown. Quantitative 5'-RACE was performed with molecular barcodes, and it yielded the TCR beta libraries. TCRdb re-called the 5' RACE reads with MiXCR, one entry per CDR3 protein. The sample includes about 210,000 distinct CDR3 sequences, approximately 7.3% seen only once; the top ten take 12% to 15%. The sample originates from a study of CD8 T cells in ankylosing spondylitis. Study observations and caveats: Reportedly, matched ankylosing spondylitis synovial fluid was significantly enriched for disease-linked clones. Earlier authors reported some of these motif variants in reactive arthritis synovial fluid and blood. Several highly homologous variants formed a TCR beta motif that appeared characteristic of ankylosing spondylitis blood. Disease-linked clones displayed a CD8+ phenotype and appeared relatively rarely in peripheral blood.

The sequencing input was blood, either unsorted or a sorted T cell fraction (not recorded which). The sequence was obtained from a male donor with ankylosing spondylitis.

The CDR3 sequence: CSGRDSYEQYF. The CDR3 region has the DNA TGCAGCGGCCGGGACAGCTACGAGCAGTACTTC. The V and J genes are TRBV29-1 and TRBJ2-7; 7 bases are a match to TRBD1. Germline trimming cut 7 bases from V and 3 bases from J; bases unmatched to any gene: 3. There are 11 residues in the CDR3. Germline V gene sequence: CDR1 SQVTM, CDR2 ANQGSEA.